A single sample is the source of the 10 T cell receptor beta chains below, sequenced in a study of regulatory T cells in long-lasting Graves disease. Library construction for TCR beta used iRepertoire HTBI primers and Arm-PCR of CDR3 regions. Using its own MiXCR run on the multiplex PCR reads, TCRdb lists one record per CDR3 protein. This sample has some 320,000 distinct CDR3 sequences, with 18% found just once. Regarding time point: newly diagnosed GD, antithyroid drugs for less than 3 months. PBMC RNA was the source of the TCR library. The specimen was peripheral blood mononuclear cells (PBMCs), collected at new diagnosis, from a patient treated with antithyroid drugs. These receptors all stem from a female donor with Graves disease.

Note on this clonotype: At one boundary the junction diverges from the germline segment, which might be a read error. V is TRBV12-3 or TRBV12-4 and J is TRBJ2-7, with D uncertain. The CDR3 contains 13 residues. CDR3 protein: CASSLALKYGQYF. In nucleotides, the CDR3 is TGTGCCAGCAGTTTAGCGCTCAAGTACGGGCAGTACTTC.

This clonotype was recorded at least ten times. The rearrangement links TRBV20-1 to TRBJ1-1; 9 bases match TRBD1. J gave up 0 bases and V 3 bases, and 11 bases lay outside the gene matches. From germline, CDR1 is DFQATT and CDR2 SNEGSKA (reference sequence). The CDR3 totals 17 residues. The CDR3: CSARRGQGIFMNTEAFF. The CDR3, as DNA: TGCAGTGCTAGGAGGGGACAGGGTATCTTCATGAACACTGAAGCTTTCTTT.

In this sample, this clonotype turned up many times. The V call is TRBV7-2, the J call TRBJ2-5; 8 nucleotides match TRBD1. The germline V gene has CDR1 SGHTA and CDR2 FQGNSA. There are 14 residues in the CDR3. After removal of 5 bases from V and 5 bases from J, the junction contained 7 bases not matched to a gene. CDR3 DNA sequence: TGTGCCAGCAGCCTGGACAGGGTTCAGGAGACCCAGTACTTC. As protein: CASSLDRVQETQYF.

In its sample, this clonotype was seen many times. V gene TRBV6-1 combines with J gene TRBJ1-1; no reliable D call. V gave up 6 bases and J gave up 0 bases, with 8 bases separating them. CDR3 size: 13 residues. Germline V gene sequence: CDR1 MNHNS, CDR2 SASEGT. The CDR3 DNA reads TGTGCCAGCAGATCCCCCTTGAACACTGAAGCTTTCTTT. Protein sequence: CASRSPLNTEAFF.

This clonotype was seen at least ten times. The rearrangement joins TRBV4-1 to TRBJ1-6; tentatively, D is TRBD1 (6 bases). Trimming removed 4 bases from V and 8 bases from J, with 12 bases in between. The CDR3 is 14 residues long. Germline V gene data show CDR1 as MGHRA and CDR2 as YSYEKL. The CDR3 bases are TGCGCCAGCAGCCTACAGGGCCTGGATTCACCCCTCCACTTT. Its protein is CASSLQGLDSPLHF.

This clonotype occurred a few times. This chain links TRBV18 with TRBJ2-2; D might be TRBD1 (6 bases). The CDR3 contains 17 residues. In germline, CDR1 is KGHSH, CDR2 LQKENI. The V and J ends lost 1 base and 3 bases respectively, with 15 bases between them. The CDR3 DNA reads as TGTGCCAGCTCACCACGGTTTCCAGGGGTCGACACCGGGGAGCTGTTTTTT. This sequence encodes CASSPRFPGVDTGELFF.

V and J are TRBV6-1 and TRBJ1-5; no reliable D call. The CDR3 has 15 residues. Germline assignment: CDR1 MNHNS and CDR2 SASEGT. The V and J ends lost 2 bases and 8 bases respectively, with 16 bases between them. DNA of the CDR3: TGTGCCAGCAGTGAAACTTTCGACGTAGTAAAGCCCCAGCATTTT. Encoded protein: CASSETFDVVKPQHF.

This clonotype was observed at least ten times. The chain links TRBV12-3 or TRBV12-4 to TRBJ2-2; 9 nucleotides line up with TRBD1. This CDR3 comprises 15 residues. J gave up 6 bases and V 6 bases, and 8 bases lay outside the gene matches. The CDR3 protein is CASRPLGQGPGELFF. In DNA form, the CDR3 reads TGTGCCAGCAGGCCCCTGGGACAGGGACCCGGGGAGCTGTTTTTT.

The sample holds a few counts of this clonotype. The genes are TRBV6-1 and TRBJ2-3; D is possibly TRBD2 (5 bases). CDR3 length equals 13 residues. Trimming removed 3 bases from V and 10 bases from J, with 14 bases in between. Looked up from germline, CDR1 is MNHNS and CDR2 is SASEGT. CDR3 loop: CASSEGVWGAQYF. The CDR3 coding sequence is TGTGCCAGCAGTGAGGGCGTTTGGGGAGCGCAGTATTTT.

Ten or more counts support this clonotype. The chain carries TRBV5-1 and TRBJ2-4, with 7 bases identical to TRBD1. Trimming at V came to 4 bases and at J to 4 bases, leaving 11 bases not matched to a gene. Looked up from germline, CDR1 is SGHRS and CDR2 is YFSETQ. The CDR3 has 16 amino acids. DNA for the CDR3: TGCGCCAGCAGCCCCCGGGACAGCCTAGTAAAAAACATTCAGTACTTC. This gives the protein CASSPRDSLVKNIQYF.